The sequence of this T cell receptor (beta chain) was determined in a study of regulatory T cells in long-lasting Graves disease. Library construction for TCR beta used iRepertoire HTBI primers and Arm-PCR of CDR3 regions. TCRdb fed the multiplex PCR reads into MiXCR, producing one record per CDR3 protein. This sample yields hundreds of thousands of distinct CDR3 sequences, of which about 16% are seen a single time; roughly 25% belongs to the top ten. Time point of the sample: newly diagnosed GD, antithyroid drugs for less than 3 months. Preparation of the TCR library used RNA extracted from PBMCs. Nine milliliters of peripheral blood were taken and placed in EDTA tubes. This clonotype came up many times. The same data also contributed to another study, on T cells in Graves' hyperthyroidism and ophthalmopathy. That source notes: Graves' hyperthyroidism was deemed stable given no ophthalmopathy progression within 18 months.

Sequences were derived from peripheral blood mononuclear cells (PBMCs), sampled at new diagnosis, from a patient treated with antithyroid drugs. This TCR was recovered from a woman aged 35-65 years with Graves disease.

The CDR3 nucleotides read TGCAGTGCTAGAGGGCAAGAGACCCAGTACTTC. This codes for CSARGQETQYF. This chain joins TRBV20-1 and TRBJ2-5; D not certain. The CDR3 is 11 amino acids. Germline loops: CDR1 DFQATT, CDR2 SNEGSKA (reference sequence). V was clipped by 1 base and J by 2 bases, with 2 bases between them.